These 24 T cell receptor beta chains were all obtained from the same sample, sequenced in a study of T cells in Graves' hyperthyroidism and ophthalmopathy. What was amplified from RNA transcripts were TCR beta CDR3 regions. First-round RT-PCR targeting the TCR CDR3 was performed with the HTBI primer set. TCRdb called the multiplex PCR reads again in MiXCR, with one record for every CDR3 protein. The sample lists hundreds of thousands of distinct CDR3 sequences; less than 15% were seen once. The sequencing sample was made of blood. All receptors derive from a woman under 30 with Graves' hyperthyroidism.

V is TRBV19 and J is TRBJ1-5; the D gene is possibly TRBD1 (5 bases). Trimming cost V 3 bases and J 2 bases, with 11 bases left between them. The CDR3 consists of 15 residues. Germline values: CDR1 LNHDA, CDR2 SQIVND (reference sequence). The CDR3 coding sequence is TGTGCCAGTAGTATGGGACTTTCCCGCAATCAGCCCCAGCATTTT. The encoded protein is CASSMGLSRNQPQHF. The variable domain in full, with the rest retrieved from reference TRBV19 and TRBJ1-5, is DGGITQSPKYLFRKEGQNVTLSCEQNLNHDAMYWYRQDPGQGLRLIYYSQIVNDFQKGDIAEGYSVSREKKESFPLTVTSAQKNPTAFYLCASSMGLSRNQPQHFGDGTRLSIL.

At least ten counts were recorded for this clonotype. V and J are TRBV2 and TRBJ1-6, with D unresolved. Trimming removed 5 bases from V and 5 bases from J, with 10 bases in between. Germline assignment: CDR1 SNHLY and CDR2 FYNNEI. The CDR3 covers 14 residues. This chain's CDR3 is CASSSDGDNSPLHF. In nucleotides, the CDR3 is TGTGCCAGCAGTTCTGACGGAGATAATTCACCCCTCCACTTT.

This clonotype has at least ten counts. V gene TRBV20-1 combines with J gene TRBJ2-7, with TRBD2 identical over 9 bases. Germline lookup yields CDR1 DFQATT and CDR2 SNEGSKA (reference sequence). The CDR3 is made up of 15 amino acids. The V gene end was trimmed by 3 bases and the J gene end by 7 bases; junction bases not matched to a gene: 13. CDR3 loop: CSASTAGGPAGEQYF. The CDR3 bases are TGCAGTGCTAGTACGGCGGGAGGGCCCGCGGGGGAGCAGTACTTC.

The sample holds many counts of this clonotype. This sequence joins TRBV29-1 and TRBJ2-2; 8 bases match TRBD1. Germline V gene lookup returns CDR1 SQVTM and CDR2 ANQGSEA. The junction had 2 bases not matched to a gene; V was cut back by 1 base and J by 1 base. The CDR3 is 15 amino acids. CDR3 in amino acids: CSVEGGTGNTGELFF. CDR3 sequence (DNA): TGCAGCGTTGAAGGTGGGACAGGGAACACCGGGGAGCTGTTTTTT.

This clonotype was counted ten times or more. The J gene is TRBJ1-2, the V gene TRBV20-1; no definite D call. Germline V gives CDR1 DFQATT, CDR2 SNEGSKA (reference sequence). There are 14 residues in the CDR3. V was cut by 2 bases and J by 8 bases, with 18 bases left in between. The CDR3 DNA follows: TGCAGTGCTAGACCCGACAAGGCCGTAGAGGGCTACACCTTC. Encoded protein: CSARPDKAVEGYTF.

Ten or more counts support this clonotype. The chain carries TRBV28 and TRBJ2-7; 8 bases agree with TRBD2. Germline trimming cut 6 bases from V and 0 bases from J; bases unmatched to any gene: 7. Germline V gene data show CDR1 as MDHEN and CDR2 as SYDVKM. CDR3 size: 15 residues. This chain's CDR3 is CASRRAGALSYEQYF. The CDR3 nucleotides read TGTGCCAGCAGGAGAGCGGGAGCTCTCTCCTACGAGCAGTACTTC.

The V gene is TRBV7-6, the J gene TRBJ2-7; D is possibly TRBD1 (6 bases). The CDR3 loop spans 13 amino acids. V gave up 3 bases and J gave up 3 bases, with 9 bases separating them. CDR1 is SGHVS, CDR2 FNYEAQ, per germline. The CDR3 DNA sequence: TGTGCCAGCAGCTTTAACAGGGTCTACGAGCAGTACTTC. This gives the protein CASSFNRVYEQYF.

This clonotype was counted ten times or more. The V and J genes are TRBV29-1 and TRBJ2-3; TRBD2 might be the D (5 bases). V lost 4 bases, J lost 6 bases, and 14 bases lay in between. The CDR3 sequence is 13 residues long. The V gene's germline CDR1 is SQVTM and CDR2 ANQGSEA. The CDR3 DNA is TGCAGCGTTGTAGTGCGGGCCGTGGATACGCAGTATTTT. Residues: CSVVVRAVDTQYF.

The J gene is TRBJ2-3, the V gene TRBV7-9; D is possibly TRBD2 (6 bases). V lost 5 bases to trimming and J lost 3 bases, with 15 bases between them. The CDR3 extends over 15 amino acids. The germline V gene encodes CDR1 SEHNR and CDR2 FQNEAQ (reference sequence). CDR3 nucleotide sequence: TGTGCCAGCAGCAGGGACTCAGTGGGGACAGATACGCAGTATTTT. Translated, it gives CASSRDSVGTDTQYF.

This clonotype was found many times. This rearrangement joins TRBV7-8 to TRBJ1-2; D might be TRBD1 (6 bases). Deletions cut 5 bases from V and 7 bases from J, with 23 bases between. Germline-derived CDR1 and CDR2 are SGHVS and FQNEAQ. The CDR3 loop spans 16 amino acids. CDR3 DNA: TGTGCCAGCAGCCCCCAGAAGGTCAGGGGTTCCGCTGGCTACACCTTC. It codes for CASSPQKVRGSAGYTF. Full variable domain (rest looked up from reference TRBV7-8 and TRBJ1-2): GAGVSQSPRYKVAKRGQDVALRCDPISGHVSLFWYQQALGQGPEFLTYFQNEAQLDKSGLPSDRFFAERPEGSVSTLKIQRTQQEDSAVYLCASSPQKVRGSAGYTFGSGTRLTVV.

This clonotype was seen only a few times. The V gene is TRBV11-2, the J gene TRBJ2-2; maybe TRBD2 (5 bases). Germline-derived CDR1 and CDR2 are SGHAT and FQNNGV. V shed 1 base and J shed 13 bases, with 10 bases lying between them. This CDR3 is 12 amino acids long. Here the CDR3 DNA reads TGTGCCAGCAGCTTAGTAGTAGGAGGGCTGTTTTTT. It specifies CASSLVVGGLFF.

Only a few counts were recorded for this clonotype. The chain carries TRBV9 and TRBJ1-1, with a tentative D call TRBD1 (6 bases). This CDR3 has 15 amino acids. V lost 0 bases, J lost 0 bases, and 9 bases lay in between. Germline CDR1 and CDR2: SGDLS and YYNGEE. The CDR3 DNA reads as TGTGCCAGCAGCGTAGAGGGGGGCTTGAACACTGAAGCTTTCTTT. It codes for CASSVEGGLNTEAFF.

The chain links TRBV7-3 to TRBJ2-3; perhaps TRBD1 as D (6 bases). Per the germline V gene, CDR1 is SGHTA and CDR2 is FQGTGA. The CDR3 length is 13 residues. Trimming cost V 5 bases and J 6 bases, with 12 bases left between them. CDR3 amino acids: CASSPDRMDTQYF. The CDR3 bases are TGTGCCAGCAGCCCCGACAGGATGGATACGCAGTATTTT.

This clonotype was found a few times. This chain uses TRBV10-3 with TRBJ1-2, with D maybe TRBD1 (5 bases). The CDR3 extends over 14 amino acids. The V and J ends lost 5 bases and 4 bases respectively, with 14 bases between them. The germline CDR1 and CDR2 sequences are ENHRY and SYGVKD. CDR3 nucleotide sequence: TGTGCCATCAGTTTTTCCGGGACTCTCTATGGCTACACCTTC. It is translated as CAISFSGTLYGYTF.

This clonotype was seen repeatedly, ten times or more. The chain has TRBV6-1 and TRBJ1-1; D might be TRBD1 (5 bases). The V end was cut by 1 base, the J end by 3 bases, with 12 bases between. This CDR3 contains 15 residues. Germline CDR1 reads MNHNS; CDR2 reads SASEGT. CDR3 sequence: CASSEVGRADTEAFF. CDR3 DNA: TGTGCCAGCAGTGAAGTTGGCAGGGCGGACACTGAAGCTTTCTTT.

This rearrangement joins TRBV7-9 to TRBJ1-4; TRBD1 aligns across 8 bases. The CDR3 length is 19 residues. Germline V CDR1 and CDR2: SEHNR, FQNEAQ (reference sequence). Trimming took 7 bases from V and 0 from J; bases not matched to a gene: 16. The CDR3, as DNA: TGTGCCAGCACCGCAGAGTGGAAGCAGGGGGCTGCAACTAATGAAAAACTGTTTTTT. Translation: CASTAEWKQGAATNEKLFF.

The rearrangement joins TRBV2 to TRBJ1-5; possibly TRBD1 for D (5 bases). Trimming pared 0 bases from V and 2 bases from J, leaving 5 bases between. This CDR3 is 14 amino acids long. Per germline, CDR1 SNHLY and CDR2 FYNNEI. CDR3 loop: CASSEAGGNQPQHF. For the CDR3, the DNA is TGTGCCAGCAGTGAAGCAGGGGGCAATCAGCCCCAGCATTTT.

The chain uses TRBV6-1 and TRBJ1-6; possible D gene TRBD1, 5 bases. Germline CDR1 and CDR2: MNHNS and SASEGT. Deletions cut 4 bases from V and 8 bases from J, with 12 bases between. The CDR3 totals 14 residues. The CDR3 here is CASSARGGDSPLHF. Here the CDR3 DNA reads TGTGCCAGCAGTGCACGGGGAGGGGATTCACCCCTCCACTTT.

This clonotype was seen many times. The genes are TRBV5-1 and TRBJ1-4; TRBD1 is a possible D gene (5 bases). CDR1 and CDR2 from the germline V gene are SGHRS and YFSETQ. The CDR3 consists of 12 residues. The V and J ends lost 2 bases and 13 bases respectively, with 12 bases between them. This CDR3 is CASSFDRTRLFF. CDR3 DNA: TGCGCCAGCAGCTTTGACAGAACACGACTGTTTTTT.

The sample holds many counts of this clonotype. The CDR3 DNA reads TGTGCCAGCTCACTACAAACGACTAGCAGTTCCACCGGGGAGCTGTTTTTT. This translates into CASSLQTTSSSTGELFF. The chain carries TRBV18 and TRBJ2-2; 7 bases map to TRBD2. Germline V gene sequence: CDR1 KGHSH, CDR2 LQKENI. J lost 4 bases, V lost 4 bases, and 12 bases had no gene match. CDR3 size: 17 residues.

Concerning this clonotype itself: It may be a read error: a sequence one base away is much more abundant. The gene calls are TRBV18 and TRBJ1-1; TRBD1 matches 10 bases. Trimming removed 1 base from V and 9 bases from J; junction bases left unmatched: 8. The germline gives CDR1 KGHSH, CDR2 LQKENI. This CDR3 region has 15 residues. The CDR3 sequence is CASSPLTGGDGKAFF. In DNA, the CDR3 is TGTGCCAGCTCACCACTGACAGGGGGCGACGGTAAAGCTTTCTTT.

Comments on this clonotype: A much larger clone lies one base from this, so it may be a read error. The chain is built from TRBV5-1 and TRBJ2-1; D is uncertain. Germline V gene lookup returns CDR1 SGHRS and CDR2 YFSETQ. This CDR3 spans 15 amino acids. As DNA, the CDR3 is TGCGCCGGCAGCTTGGAGCCTAACTCCTACAATGAGCAGTTCTTC. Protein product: CAGSLEPNSYNEQFF.

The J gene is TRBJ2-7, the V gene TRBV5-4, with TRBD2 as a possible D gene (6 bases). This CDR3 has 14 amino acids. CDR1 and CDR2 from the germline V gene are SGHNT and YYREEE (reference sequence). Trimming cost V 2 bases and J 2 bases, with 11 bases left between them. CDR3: CASSLRTNPYEQYF. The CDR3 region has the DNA TGTGCCAGCAGCTTAAGGACTAACCCCTACGAGCAGTACTTC.

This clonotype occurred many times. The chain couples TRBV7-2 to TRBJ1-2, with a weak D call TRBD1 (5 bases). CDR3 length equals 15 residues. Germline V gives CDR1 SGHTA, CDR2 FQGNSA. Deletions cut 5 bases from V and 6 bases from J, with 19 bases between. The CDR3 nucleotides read TGTGCCAGCAGCCCCCAGGGTAAGGGGATGGATGGCTACACCTTC. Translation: CASSPQGKGMDGYTF.